This T cell receptor beta chain was sequenced for a study of CD8 T cells in ankylosing spondylitis. Study-wide results and limits: Researchers reportedly found disease-linked clones significantly enriched in matched ankylosing spondylitis synovial fluid. Ankylosing spondylitis blood appeared to be characterized by a TCR beta motif of under 10 highly homologous variants. The disease-linked clones had a CD8+ phenotype and low blood frequencies.

The authors made TCR beta libraries by quantitative 5'-RACE with molecular barcodes. In TCRdb, the 5' RACE reads were re-called with MiXCR into one record per CDR3 protein. This sample has approximately 350,000 distinct CDR3 sequences; roughly 22% occur once, and the top ten carry 10% to 15%. This clonotype has more than one count but fewer than ten. Its antigen is undetermined. The sequence was obtained from a male donor with ankylosing spondylitis or in good health (not recorded which). The specimen sequenced was blood, either unsorted or a sorted T cell fraction (not recorded which).

CDR3 amino acids: CASSPGTYPHGYTF. In DNA form, the CDR3 reads TGTGCCAGCAGTCCCGGGACCTACCCACATGGCTACACCTTC. This chain connects TRBV12-3 or TRBV12-4 to TRBJ1-2; TRBD1 is a possible D gene (5 bases). With 5 bases removed from V and 6 bases from J, the gap between germline ends came to 16 bases. There are 14 residues in the CDR3.